This TCR beta chain was sequenced in a study of cytomegalovirus exposure and HLA in healthy donors. Profiled with immunoSEQ multiplex PCR; TCRdb holds only in-frame clones, not every one. Of 330,000 or so clones listed, approximately 90% are singletons. The CDR3 is made up of 14 amino acids. Germline V gene sequence: CDR1 SNHLY, CDR2 FYNNEI. With V trimmed by 0 bases and J by 7 bases, 2 bases remained unmatched. The sequencing sample was made of PBMCs. The chain is built from TRBV2 and TRBJ2-2, with 7 bases aligning to TRBD1. This sequence originates from a woman aged 18-30 years in good health and CMV-seronegative. The CDR3 DNA is TGTGCCAGCAGTGAAGCGAGGGGGCGCGGGGAGCTGTTTTTT. Translation: CASSEARGRGELFF.